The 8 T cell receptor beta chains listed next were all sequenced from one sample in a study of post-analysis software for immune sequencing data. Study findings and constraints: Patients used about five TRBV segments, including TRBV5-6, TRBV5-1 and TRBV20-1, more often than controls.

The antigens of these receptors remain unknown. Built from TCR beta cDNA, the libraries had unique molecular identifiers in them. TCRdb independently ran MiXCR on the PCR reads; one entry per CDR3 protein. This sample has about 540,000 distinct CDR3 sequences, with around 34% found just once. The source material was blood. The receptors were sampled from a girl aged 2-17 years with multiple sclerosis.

The CDR3 nucleotides are TGCGCCAGCAGCCAAGTCTCAGAGGGTTATCAGCCCCAGCATTTT. This sequence encodes CASSQVSEGYQPQHF. This sequence joins TRBV4-1 and TRBJ1-5; D ambiguous. Deletions cut 1 base from V and 5 bases from J, with 12 bases between. CDR3 length equals 15 residues. Per germline, CDR1 MGHRA and CDR2 YSYEKL.

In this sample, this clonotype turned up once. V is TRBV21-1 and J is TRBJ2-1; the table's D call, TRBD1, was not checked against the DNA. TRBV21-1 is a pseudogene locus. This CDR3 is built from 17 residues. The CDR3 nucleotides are TGTGCCAGCAGCAAAGCGAGCCGGGACAGGGTTGTGGATGAGCAGTTCTTC. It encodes CASSKASRDRVVDEQFF.

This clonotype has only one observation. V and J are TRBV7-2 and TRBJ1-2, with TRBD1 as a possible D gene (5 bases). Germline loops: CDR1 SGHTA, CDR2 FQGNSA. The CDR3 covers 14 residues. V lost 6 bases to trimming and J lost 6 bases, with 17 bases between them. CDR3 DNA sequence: TGTGCCAGCAGTTCCTCCCCTCTAGGGGATGGCTACACCTTC. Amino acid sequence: CASSSSPLGDGYTF.

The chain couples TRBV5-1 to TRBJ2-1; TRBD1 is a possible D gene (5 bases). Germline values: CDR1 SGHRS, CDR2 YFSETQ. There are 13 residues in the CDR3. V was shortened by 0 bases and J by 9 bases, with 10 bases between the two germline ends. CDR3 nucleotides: TGCGCCAGCAGCTTGGGGGGCCTTTTTGAGCAGTTCTTC. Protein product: CASSLGGLFEQFF.

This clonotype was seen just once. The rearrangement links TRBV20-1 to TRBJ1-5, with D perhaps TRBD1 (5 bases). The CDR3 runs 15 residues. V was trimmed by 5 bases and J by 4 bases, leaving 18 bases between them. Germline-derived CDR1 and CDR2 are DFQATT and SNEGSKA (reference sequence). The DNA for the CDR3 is TGCAGTGCTCCGGGCGGTCGAGGGACGAATCAGCCCCAGCATTTT. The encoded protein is CSAPGGRGTNQPQHF.

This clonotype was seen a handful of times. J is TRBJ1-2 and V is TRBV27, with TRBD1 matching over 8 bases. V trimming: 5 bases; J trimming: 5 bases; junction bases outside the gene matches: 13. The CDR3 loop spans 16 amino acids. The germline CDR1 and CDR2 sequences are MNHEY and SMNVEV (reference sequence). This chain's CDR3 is CASSASGGPGVYGYTF. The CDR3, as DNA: TGTGCCAGCAGTGCGTCAGGGGGCCCGGGTGTATATGGCTACACCTTC.

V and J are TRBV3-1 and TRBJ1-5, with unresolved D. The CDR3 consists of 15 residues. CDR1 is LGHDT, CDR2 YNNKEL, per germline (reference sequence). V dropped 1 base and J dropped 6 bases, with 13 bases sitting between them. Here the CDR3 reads CASSQGFMGGQPQHF. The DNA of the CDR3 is TGTGCCAGCAGCCAAGGATTCATGGGAGGTCAGCCCCAGCATTTT.

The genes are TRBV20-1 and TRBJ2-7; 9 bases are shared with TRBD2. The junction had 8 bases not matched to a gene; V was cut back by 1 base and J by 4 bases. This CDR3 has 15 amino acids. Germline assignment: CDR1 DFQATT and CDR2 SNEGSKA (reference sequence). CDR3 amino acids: CSARAVAGAVYEQYF. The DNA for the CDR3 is TGCAGTGCTAGAGCAGTAGCGGGGGCGGTTTACGAGCAGTACTTC.